The sequence of this TCR beta chain was determined in a study of spatial heterogeneity in lung cancer. Findings of the study overall: More often at tumor resection than at routine follow-up, ubiquitous expanded tumor TCRs were detected in the blood.

From the 5' RACE reads, TCRdb called clonotypes with MiXCR, one entry per CDR3 protein. The data contain 95,000 to 130,000 distinct CDR3 sequences, roughly an eighth of them singletons. CDR1 is KGHSH, CDR2 LQKENI, per germline. This CDR3 spans 13 amino acids. V dropped 3 bases and J dropped 4 bases, with 9 bases sitting between them. This clonotype was picked up many times. As yet, its antigen is unknown. Time point in this sample: blood at routine non-recurrence follow-up after resection. TCRs were sequenced from unsorted whole RNA of tumor, nontumor lung or PBMC. This specimen consisted of PBMCs, obtained at follow-up. The TCR sequence derives from a male donor with early-stage non-small cell lung cancer. This chain uses TRBV18 with TRBJ1-2; unclear D gene. The CDR3 sequence: CASSPGEGYGYTF. As DNA, the CDR3 is TGTGCCAGCTCACCCGGTGAGGGCTATGGCTACACCTTC.